This TCR beta chain came from a study of T cell responses to AZD1222 COVID-19 vaccine. Study-wide background: Second-dose intervals of approximately 4 or approximately 12 weeks were pooled.

Findings and limits, study-wide: The donor group comprised mostly white British people and more females; the analysis possibly underestimated clonal diversity. Researchers report vaccine-associated CD4 TCRs spanning spike, with dominance at 160-218 and 743-854.

Regarding this clone: Its antigen remains unknown.

Some clones are missing from TCRdb's copy, which holds only in-frame ones; the method was immunoSEQ multiplex PCR. The table includes approximately 120,000 clones, roughly nine tenths detected once. V was shortened by 7 bases and J by 4 bases, with 16 bases between the two germline ends. The CDR3 length is 14 residues. Germline values: CDR1 MNHNY, CDR2 SVGAGI (reference sequence). The sample consisted of peripheral blood, taken on day 0 of AZD1222 vaccination. The chain has TRBV6-6 and TRBJ1-2, with TRBD1 as a possible D gene (5 bases). The origin of this receptor is an adult in good health. The CDR3 bases are TGTGCCAGCACCACCCCTGGGGGGACCTATGGCTACACCTTC. Amino acids: CASTTPGGTYGYTF.